What follows describes a single T cell receptor (beta chain). The antigen is not known. Other DNA sequences in the same sample also yield this CDR3. Since all of the isolated RNA was reverse transcribed, expressed TCRB transcripts were what got sequenced. TCRdb's table, derived via immunoSEQ multiplex PCR, lists solely in-frame clones and lacks some. The sample includes 130,000 to 150,000 clones, 8.5% to 12% of them seen just once. The data originate from a study of beta chain features in type 1 diabetes. Notes on the study in general: Among patients, naive, central memory and Treg TCRB repertoires appeared more similar than among healthy donors. VDJ junctions from patients with type 1 diabetes contained fewer insertions and more deletions.

The germline V and J ends were trimmed by 0 bases and 4 bases, with 7 bases remaining between them. The CDR3 is 13 residues long. Germline assignment: CDR1 GTSNPN and CDR2 SVGIG (reference sequence). This rearrangement joins TRBV30 to TRBJ1-5; a weak D match, TRBD1 (5 bases). This TCR was sampled from a man between 18 and 35 years old in good health. Sequences were obtained from naive CD4+ T cells from blood. CDR3 sequence reads: CAWSVRGNQPQHF. In DNA, the CDR3 is TGTGCCTGGAGTGTACGGGGGAATCAGCCCCAGCATTTT.